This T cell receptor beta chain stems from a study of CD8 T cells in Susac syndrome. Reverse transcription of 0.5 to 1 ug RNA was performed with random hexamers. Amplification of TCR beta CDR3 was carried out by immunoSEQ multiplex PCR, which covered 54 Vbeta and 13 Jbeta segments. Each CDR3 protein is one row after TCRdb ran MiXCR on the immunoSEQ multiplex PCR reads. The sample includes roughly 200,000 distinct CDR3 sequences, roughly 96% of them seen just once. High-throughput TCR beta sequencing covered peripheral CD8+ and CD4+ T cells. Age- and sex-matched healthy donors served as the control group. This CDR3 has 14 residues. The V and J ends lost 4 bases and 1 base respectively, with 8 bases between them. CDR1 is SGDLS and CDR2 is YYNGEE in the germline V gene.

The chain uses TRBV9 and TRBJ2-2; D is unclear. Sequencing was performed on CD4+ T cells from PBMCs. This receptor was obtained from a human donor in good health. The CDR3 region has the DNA TGTGCCAGCAGCACGACACAGAACACCGGGGAGCTGTTTTTT. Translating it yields CASSTTQNTGELFF.